This T cell receptor beta chain was sequenced in a study of cytomegalovirus exposure and HLA in healthy donors. Primers for the PCR totalled 60 Vbeta and 13 Jbeta. Generated by immunoSEQ multiplex PCR, the TCRdb table keeps only in-frame clones and is missing some. This sample has over 150,000 clones, with 80% to 90% found just once. CDR3 length equals 15 residues. In germline, CDR1 is SEHNR, CDR2 FQNEAQ (reference sequence). The receptor was isolated from a girl aged 5 to 17 in good health and CMV-seropositive. Sequenced: PBMCs. This chain joins TRBV7-9 and TRBJ2-5; 9 bases match TRBD1. The J call may not be correct, given that the DNA end is closer to TRBJ2-7. The CDR3 sequence is CASSAPGQGRYEQYF. CDR3 coding DNA: TGTGCCAGCAGCGCGCCGGGACAGGGACGCTACGAGCAGTACTTC.